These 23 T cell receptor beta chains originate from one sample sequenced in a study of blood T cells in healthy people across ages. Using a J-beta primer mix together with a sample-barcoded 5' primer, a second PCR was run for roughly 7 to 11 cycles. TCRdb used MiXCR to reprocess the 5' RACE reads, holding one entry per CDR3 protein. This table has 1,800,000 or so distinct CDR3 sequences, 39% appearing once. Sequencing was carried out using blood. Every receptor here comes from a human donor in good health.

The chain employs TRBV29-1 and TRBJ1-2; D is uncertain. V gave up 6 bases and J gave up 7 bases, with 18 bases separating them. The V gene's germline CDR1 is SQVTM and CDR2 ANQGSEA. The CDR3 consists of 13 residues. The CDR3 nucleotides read TGCAGCGTCACCTACGAGGGCCGGATTGGCTACACCTTC. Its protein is CSVTYEGRIGYTF.

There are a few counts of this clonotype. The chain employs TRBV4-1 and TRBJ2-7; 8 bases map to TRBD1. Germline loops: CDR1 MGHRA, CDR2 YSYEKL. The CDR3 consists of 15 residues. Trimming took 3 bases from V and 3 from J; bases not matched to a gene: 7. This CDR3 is CASSHTTGVGYEQYF. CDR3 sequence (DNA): TGCGCCAGCAGCCACACGACAGGGGTGGGCTACGAGCAGTACTTC.

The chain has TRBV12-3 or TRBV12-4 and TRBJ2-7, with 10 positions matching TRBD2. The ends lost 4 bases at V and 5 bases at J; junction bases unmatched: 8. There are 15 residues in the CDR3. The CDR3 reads CASSSRAGGLDEQYF. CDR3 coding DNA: TGTGCCAGCAGTTCAAGAGCGGGGGGGCTCGACGAGCAGTACTTC.

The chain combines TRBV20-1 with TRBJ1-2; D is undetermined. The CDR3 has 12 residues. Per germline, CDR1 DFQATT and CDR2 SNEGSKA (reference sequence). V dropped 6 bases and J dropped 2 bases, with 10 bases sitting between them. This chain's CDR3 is CSAPTDNYGYTF. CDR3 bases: TGCAGTGCCCCCACCGACAACTATGGCTACACCTTC.

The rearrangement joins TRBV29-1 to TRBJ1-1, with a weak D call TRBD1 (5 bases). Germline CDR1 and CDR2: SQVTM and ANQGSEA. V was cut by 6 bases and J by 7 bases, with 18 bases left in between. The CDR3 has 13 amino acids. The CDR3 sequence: CSVPPTGAREAFF. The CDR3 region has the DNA TGCAGCGTCCCACCAACCGGGGCCCGTGAAGCTTTCTTT.

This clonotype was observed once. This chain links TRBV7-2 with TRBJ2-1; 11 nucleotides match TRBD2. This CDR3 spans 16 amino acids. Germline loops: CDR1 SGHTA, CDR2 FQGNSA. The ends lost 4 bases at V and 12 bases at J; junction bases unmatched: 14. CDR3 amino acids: CASSWTGTSGIDVQFF. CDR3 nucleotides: TGTGCCAGCAGCTGGACCGGGACTAGCGGAATCGATGTGCAGTTCTTC.

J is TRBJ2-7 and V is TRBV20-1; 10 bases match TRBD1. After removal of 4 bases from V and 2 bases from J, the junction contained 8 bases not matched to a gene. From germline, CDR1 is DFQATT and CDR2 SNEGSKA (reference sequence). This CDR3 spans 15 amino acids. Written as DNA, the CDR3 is TGCAGTGCTAAACCCGGGACAGGGGTTGCCTACGAGCAGTACTTC. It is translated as CSAKPGTGVAYEQYF.

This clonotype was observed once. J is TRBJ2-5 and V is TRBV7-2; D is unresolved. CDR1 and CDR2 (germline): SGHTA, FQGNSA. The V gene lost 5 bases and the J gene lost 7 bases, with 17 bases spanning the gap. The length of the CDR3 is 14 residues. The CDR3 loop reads CASSTHRSAGTQYF. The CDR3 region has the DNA TGTGCCAGCAGCACTCACCGCTCGGCCGGGACCCAGTACTTC.

The CDR3 coding sequence is TGTGCCAGCAGCTTAGACCTGGGGGTGGCCACTGAAGCTTTCTTT. This translates into CASSLDLGVATEAFF. V is TRBV7-8 and J is TRBJ1-1, with D maybe TRBD1 (5 bases). V was pared by 1 base and J by 4 bases, with 13 bases between. Germline V gives CDR1 SGHVS, CDR2 FQNEAQ. This CDR3 has 15 residues.

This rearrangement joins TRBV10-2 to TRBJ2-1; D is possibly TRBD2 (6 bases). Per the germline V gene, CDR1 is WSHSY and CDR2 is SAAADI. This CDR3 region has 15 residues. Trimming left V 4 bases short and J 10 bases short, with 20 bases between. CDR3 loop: CASSVGDSRLEEQFF. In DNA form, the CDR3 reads TGCGCCAGCAGTGTAGGGGACTCACGTTTAGAGGAGCAGTTCTTC.

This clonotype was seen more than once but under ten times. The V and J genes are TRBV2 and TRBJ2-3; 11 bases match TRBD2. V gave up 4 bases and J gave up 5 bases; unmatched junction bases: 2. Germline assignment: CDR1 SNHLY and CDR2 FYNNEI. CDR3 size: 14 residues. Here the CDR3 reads CASSVSGGEDTQYF. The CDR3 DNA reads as TGTGCCAGCAGTGTTAGCGGGGGGGAAGATACGCAGTATTTT.

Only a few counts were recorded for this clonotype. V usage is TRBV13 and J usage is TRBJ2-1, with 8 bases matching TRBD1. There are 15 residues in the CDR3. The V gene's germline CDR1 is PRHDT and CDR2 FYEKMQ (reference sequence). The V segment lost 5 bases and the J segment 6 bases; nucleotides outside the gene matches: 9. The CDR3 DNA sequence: TGTGCCAGCAGCCTGGGACAGGAAGGGGTCAATGAGCAGTTCTTC. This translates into CASSLGQEGVNEQFF.

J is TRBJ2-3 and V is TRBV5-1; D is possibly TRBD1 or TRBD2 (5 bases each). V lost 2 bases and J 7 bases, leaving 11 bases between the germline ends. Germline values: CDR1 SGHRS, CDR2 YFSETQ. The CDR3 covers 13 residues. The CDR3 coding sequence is TGCGCCAGCAGCTTCGGGGCAGATAATACGCAGTATTTT. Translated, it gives CASSFGADNTQYF.

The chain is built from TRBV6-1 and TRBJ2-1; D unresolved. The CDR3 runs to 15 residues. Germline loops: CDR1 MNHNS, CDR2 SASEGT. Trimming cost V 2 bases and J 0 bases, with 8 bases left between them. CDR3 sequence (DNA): TGTGCCAGCAGTGAAATGGTTAGCTCCTACAATGAGCAGTTCTTC. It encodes CASSEMVSSYNEQFF.

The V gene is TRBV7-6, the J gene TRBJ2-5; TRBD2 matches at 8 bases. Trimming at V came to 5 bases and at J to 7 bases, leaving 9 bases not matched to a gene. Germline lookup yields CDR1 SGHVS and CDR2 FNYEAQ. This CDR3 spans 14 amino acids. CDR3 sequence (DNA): TGTGCCAGCAGCCCGGCGGGGGGTACGAGGACCCAGTACTTC. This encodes CASSPAGGTRTQYF.

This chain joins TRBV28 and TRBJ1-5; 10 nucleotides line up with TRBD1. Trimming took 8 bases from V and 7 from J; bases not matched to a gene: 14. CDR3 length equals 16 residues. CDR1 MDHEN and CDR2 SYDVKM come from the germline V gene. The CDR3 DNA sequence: TGTGCCAGCTGGGGGGGGACAGGGGATTTAGGACAGCCCCAGCATTTT. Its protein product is CASWGGTGDLGQPQHF. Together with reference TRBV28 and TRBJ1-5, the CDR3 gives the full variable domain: DVKVTQSSRYLVKRTGEKVFLECVQDMDHENMFWYRQDPGLGLRLIYFSYDVKMKEKGDIPEGYSVSREKKERFSLILESASTNQTSMYLCASWGGTGDLGQPQHFGDGTRLSIL.

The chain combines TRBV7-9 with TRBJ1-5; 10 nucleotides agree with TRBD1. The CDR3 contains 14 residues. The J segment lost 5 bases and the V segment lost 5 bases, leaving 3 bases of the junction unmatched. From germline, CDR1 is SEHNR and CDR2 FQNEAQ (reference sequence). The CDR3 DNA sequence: TGTGCCAGCAGCAAGACAGGGGGCGATCAGCCCCAGCATTTT. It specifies CASSKTGGDQPQHF.

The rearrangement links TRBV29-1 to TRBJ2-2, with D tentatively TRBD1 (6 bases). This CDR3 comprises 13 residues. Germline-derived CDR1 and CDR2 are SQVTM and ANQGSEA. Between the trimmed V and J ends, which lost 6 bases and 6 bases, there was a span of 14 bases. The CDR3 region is CSVQGKKPGELFF. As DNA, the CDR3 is TGCAGCGTACAGGGCAAGAAACCCGGGGAGCTGTTTTTT.

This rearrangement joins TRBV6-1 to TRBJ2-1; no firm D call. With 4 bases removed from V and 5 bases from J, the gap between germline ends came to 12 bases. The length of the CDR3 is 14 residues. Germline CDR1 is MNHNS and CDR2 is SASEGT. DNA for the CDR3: TGTGCCAGCAGTGTCCGAATAGTGGACAATGAGCAGTTCTTC. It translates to CASSVRIVDNEQFF.

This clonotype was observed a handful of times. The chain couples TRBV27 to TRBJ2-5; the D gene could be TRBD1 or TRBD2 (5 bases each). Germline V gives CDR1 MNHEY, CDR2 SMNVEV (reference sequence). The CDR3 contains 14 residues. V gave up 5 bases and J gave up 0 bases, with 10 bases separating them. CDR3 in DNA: TGTGCCAGCAGTCCACTAGGGGACCAAGAGACCCAGTACTTC. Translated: CASSPLGDQETQYF.

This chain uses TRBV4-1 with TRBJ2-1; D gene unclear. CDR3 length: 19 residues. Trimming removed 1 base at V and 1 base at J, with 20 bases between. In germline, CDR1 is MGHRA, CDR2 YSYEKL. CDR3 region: CASSQARIGFYVSYNEQFF. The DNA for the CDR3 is TGCGCCAGCAGCCAAGCACGGATTGGCTTTTACGTGTCCTACAATGAGCAGTTCTTC.

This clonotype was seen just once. In DNA, the CDR3 is TGTGCCAGCAGCTTCATGCCCGCTACAGATACGCAGTATTTT. The encoded protein is CASSFMPATDTQYF. The rearrangement links TRBV7-2 to TRBJ2-3; no clear D. CDR3 length: 14 amino acids. Germline CDR1 SGHTA, CDR2 FQGNSA. V dropped 3 bases and J dropped 3 bases, with 10 bases sitting between them.

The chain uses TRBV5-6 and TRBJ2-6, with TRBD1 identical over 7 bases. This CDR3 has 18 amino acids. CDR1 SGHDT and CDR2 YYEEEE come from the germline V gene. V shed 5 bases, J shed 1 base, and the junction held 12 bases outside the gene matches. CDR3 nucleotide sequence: TGTGCCAGCAGTCGAGGGGGCAGACTCACTTCTGGGGCCAACGTCCTGACTTTC. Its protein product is CASSRGGRLTSGANVLTF.